This T cell receptor (beta chain) was observed in a study of cytomegalovirus exposure and HLA in healthy donors. Whole-study results and caveats: An analysis done earlier found most TCR beta V segments productive about 87% or about 30% of the time. The majority of TCR sequences were rare, yet some public TCRs appeared in many donors.

Remarks on this clone: The antigen is not known.

Per germline, CDR1 SGHRS and CDR2 YFSETQ. Germline trimming cut 5 bases from V and 5 bases from J; bases unmatched to any gene: 7. The CDR3 has 16 amino acids. PCR involved 60 Vbeta and 13 Jbeta primers. Here immunoSEQ multiplex PCR was the method, and the copy in TCRdb shows in-frame clones only, minus some. Of 80,000 to 100,000 clones in the sample, 74% were seen once. Material: PBMCs. This TCR came from a man aged 30 to 39 in good health and CMV-seropositive. The J gene is TRBJ2-5, the V gene TRBV5-1, with TRBD2 matching 15 bases. The CDR3 spells CASSSGLAGGVETQYF. The DNA for the CDR3 is TGCGCCAGCAGTTCTGGACTAGCGGGGGGGGTGGAGACCCAGTACTTC. Complete variable domain (other parts from reference TRBV5-1 and TRBJ2-5): KAGVTQTPRYLIKTRGQQVTLSCSPISGHRSVSWYQQTPGQGLQFLFEYFSETQRNKGNFPGRFSGRQFSNSRSEMNVSTLELGDSALYLCASSSGLAGGVETQYFGPGTRLLVL.